Listed below are T cell receptor beta chains from one sample, sequenced in a study of OX40 agonist ivuxolimab in advanced cancers. Profiled with immunoSEQ multiplex PCR; TCRdb holds only in-frame clones, not every one. This sample has tens of thousands of clones, with roughly 89% found just once. The material sequenced was CD4+ or CD8+ T cells sorted from blood, taken in a trial of the OX40 agonist ivuxolimab. The origin of the receptors is an adult with an advanced solid tumor such as melanoma, head and neck, liver or kidney cancer. The CDR3 runs from the conserved cysteine through the conserved F or W. Fields, in order: D gene, V gene, clone size, J gene, CDR3 protein, CDR3 DNA. D genes are given only for firm matches. Clone size is not always given. Where it is, it says once, few, many or a class for expanded clones.

>.|TRBV7-9|.|TRBJ1-2
CASSPDPQGSYGYTF
TGTGCCAGCAGCCCCGACCCCCAGGGAAGCTATGGCTACACCTTC
>.|TRBV7-2|.|TRBJ2-2
CASSLVFGRNTGELFF
TGTGCCAGCAGCTTGGTCTTTGGCCGAAACACCGGGGAGCTGTTTTTT
>TRBD2|TRBV6-5|.|TRBJ2-7
CASSYASGAGGYEQYF
TGTGCCAGCAGTTACGCCTCAGGAGCGGGGGGCTACGAGCAGTACTTC
>TRBD2|TRBV7-2|.|TRBJ2-3
CASSLVVSGRSTDTQYF
TGTGCCAGCAGCTTAGTGGTTAGCGGGAGGTCGACAGATACGCAGTATTTT
>.|TRBV5-6|once|TRBJ2-7
CASSLTGDYSYEQYF
TGTGCCAGCAGCTTGACAGGGGACTACTCCTACGAGCAGTACTTC
>.|TRBV7-6|.|TRBJ2-7
CASSSEGGRGEQYF
TGTGCCAGCAGCTCCGAGGGGGGCCGAGGGGAGCAGTACTTC
>TRBD1|TRBV4-2|.|TRBJ2-7
CASSPLVGQGGEQYF
TGTGCCAGCAGCCCTTTGGTGGGACAGGGGGGAGAGCAGTACTTC
>.|TRBV5-6|.|TRBJ2-3
CASSLRGPSPDTQYF
TGTGCCAGCAGCTTGAGGGGTCCATCCCCAGATACGCAGTATTTT
>.|TRBV4-2|.|TRBJ2-2
CASSQDLLSARPNTGELFF
TGTGCCAGCAGCCAAGATTTACTGAGCGCTAGACCAAACACCGGGGAGCTGTTTTTT
>.|TRBV15|.|TRBJ2-3
CATSREGKSTDTQYF
TGTGCCACCAGCAGAGAAGGAAAGAGTACAGATACGCAGTATTTT
>.|TRBV30|once|TRBJ1-3
CAWSSGQGNTIYF
TGTGCCTGGAGCTCAGGACAGGGAAACACCATATATTTT
>TRBD1|TRBV7-8|.|TRBJ1-3
CASSPQGAQGNTIYF
TGTGCCAGCAGCCCCCAGGGGGCGCAGGGAAACACCATATATTTT
>TRBD2|TRBV13|.|TRBJ2-7
CASSLDAWGLAGVPGEQYF
TGTGCCAGCAGCTTAGACGCTTGGGGACTAGCGGGAGTTCCGGGCGAGCAGTACTTC
>TRBD1|TRBV6-1|few|TRBJ2-5
CASSGDREETQYF
TGTGCCAGCAGTGGGGACAGGGAGGAGACCCAGTACTTC
>TRBD2|TRBV5-1|.|TRBJ2-1
CASSRTSGTNEQFF
TGCGCCAGCAGTAGGACTAGCGGGACAAATGAGCAGTTCTTC
>.|TRBV6-1|.|TRBJ2-1
CASSEARGISEQFF
TGTGCCAGCAGTGAAGCGCGGGGTATCAGTGAGCAGTTCTTC
>.|TRBV30|once|TRBJ1-1
CAWREGLTEAFF
TGTGCCTGGAGGGAGGGGCTTACTGAAGCTTTCTTT
>.|TRBV14|few|TRBJ2-3
CASSRGLGRDTQYF
TGTGCCAGCAGCCGGGGCCTGGGTAGAGATACGCAGTATTTT
>TRBD1|TRBV5-1|.|TRBJ1-1
CASSVTGGQGTEAFF
TGCGCCAGCAGCGTGACAGGGGGCCAGGGGACTGAAGCTTTCTTT
>TRBD2|TRBV7-2|.|TRBJ2-3
CASSLGPTSGGSTDTQYF
TGTGCCAGCAGCTTAGGCCCTACTAGCGGAGGGAGCACAGATACGCAGTATTTT
>.|TRBV4-2|.|TRBJ2-3
CASSQPHGGYSTDTQYF
TGTGCCAGCAGCCAACCCCATGGGGGCTATAGCACAGATACGCAGTATTTT
>TRBD1|TRBV2|.|TRBJ2-3
CASSGRGQATSTDTQYF
TGTGCCAGCAGTGGACGTGGACAGGCTACAAGCACAGATACGCAGTATTTT
>TRBD2|TRBV6-1|once|TRBJ2-5
CASSEGSGRGETQYF
TGTGCCAGCAGTGAAGGTAGCGGGAGAGGGGAGACCCAGTACTTC
>.|TRBV9|.|TRBJ2-2
CASTPADSLRAGELFF
TGTGCCAGCACCCCAGCGGACAGTTTGCGGGCCGGGGAGCTGTTTTTT
>TRBD1|TRBV7-3|.|TRBJ2-7
CASSLGQGYNYEQYF
TGTGCCAGCAGCCTTGGACAGGGTTATAACTACGAGCAGTACTTC
>TRBD1|TRBV10-3|few|TRBJ1-5
CAISERGQGDQPQHF
TGTGCCATCAGTGAGAGGGGACAGGGAGATCAGCCCCAGCATTTT
>.|TRBV6-1|.|TRBJ2-2
CASSTSGSGELFF
TGTGCCAGCAGTACCTCAGGGTCCGGGGAGCTGTTTTTT
>.|TRBV5-1|.|TRBJ2-1
CASRPGEGSSYNEQFF
TGCGCCAGCAGGCCAGGAGAGGGGAGCTCCTACAATGAGCAGTTCTTC
>.|TRBV11-3|.|TRBJ2-5
CASSLGTQGTQYF
TGTGCCAGCAGCTTGGGGACGCAGGGGACCCAGTACTTC
>.|TRBV5-6|.|TRBJ2-7
CASTGEYYEQYF
TGTGCCAGCACCGGCGAGTACTACGAGCAGTACTTC
>.|TRBV4-3|.|TRBJ2-1
CASSPEGGRNEQFF
TGCGCCAGCAGCCCCGAGGGGGGGCGGAATGAGCAGTTCTTC
>.|TRBV7-7|.|TRBJ2-2
CASSQGSSNTGELFF
TGTGCTAGCAGCCAGGGGTCGTCGAACACCGGGGAGCTGTTTTTT
>.|TRBV12-5|once|TRBJ2-7
CASGLGRGAYEQYF
TGTGCTAGTGGTTTGGGGCGGGGTGCCTACGAGCAGTACTTC
>TRBD2|TRBV11-3|few|TRBJ2-7
CASSLVGTRGYEQYF
TGTGCCAGCAGCTTAGTTGGGACTAGAGGCTACGAGCAGTACTTC
>TRBD2|TRBV6-6|.|TRBJ2-7
CASSYSGTSVEEQYF
TGTGCCAGCAGTTACTCAGGGACTAGCGTAGAGGAGCAGTACTTC
>.|TRBV7-2|.|TRBJ2-3
CASSLVGRPDSDTQYF
TGTGCCAGCAGCTTAGTTGGGAGGCCGGATTCCGATACGCAGTATTTT
>.|TRBV6-5|.|TRBJ2-7
CASSYASGALYEQYF
TGTGCCAGCAGTTACGCCAGTGGGGCACTCTACGAGCAGTACTTC
>TRBD1|TRBV29-1|.|TRBJ2-7
CSVEGDRGAYEQYF
TGCAGCGTTGAAGGGGACAGGGGAGCCTACGAGCAGTACTTC
>.|TRBV9|.|TRBJ2-3
CASSVTLVNTQYF
TGTGCCAGCAGCGTGACACTAGTTAATACGCAGTATTTT
>TRBD1|TRBV10-1|.|TRBJ1-1
CAPKDRSDMNTEAFF
TGCGCCCCCAAGGACAGGAGTGACATGAACACTGAAGCTTTCTTT
>.|TRBV6-5|.|TRBJ1-1
CASSVTWFEAFF
TGTGCCAGCAGCGTAACTTGGTTTGAAGCTTTCTTT
>.|TRBV9|.|TRBJ2-7
CASSVGGTDTYEQYF
TGTGCCAGCAGCGTGGGCGGGACGGACACCTACGAGCAGTACTTC
>.|TRBV4-2|once|TRBJ1-1
CASSQASPGNTEAFF
TGTGCCAGCAGCCAAGCCTCCCCAGGGAACACTGAAGCTTTCTTT
>TRBD2|TRBV5-1|.|TRBJ2-1
CASSSTSGRAREQFF
TGCGCCAGCAGCTCGACTAGCGGGAGGGCCAGAGAGCAGTTCTTC
>TRBD1|TRBV5-4|.|TRBJ2-7
CASSWDSPPYEQYF
TGTGCCAGCAGTTGGGACAGTCCCCCCTACGAGCAGTACTTC
>TRBD2|TRBV7-9|.|TRBJ2-7
CASSLLAGLNEQYF
TGTGCCAGCAGCCTATTAGCGGGACTCAACGAGCAGTACTTC
>TRBD2|TRBV5-1|.|TRBJ2-5
CATHSGRSQETQYF
TGCGCCACCCATAGCGGGAGGTCACAAGAGACCCAGTACTTC
>TRBD2|TRBV11-3|once|TRBJ2-3
CASSFSFGGRIADTQYF
TGTGCCAGCAGCTTCAGTTTTGGCGGGAGAATCGCAGATACGCAGTATTTT
>.|TRBV11-3|.|TRBJ1-2
CASSWGENYGYTF
TGTGCCAGCAGCTGGGGGGAGAACTATGGCTACACCTTC
>TRBD2|TRBV5-1|.|TRBJ2-5
CASSLVVAGGSETQYF
TGCGCCAGCAGCTTGGTAGTAGCGGGGGGTTCAGAGACCCAGTACTTC